This passage covers 8 T cell receptor beta chains from one sample sequenced in a study of identical twins. TCRdb re-analysed the 5' RACE reads in MiXCR, keeping a single row per CDR3 protein. The sample has roughly 500,000 distinct CDR3 sequences, roughly 21% seen once. These data also formed part of another study, on T cells expressing NK-cell markers.

The specimen was CD4+ T cells sorted from blood. These receptor sequences come from a woman aged 18 to 35 in good health.

J is TRBJ1-5 and V is TRBV6-1; 10 bases agree with TRBD1. Germline trimming cut 6 bases from V and 6 bases from J; bases unmatched to any gene: 8. The CDR3 runs to 15 residues. Per the germline V gene, CDR1 is MNHNS and CDR2 is SASEGT. The DNA for the CDR3 is TGTGCCAGCAGCGTCGGACAGGGGGGGACTCAGCCCCAGCATTTT. Encoded protein: CASSVGQGGTQPQHF.

V and J are TRBV20-1 and TRBJ2-7, with 14 bases fitting TRBD2. Unmatched junction bases numbered 6, after V lost 2 bases and J lost 6 bases. The CDR3 runs to 15 residues. Germline CDR1 reads DFQATT; CDR2 reads SNEGSKA (reference sequence). The CDR3 nucleotides read TGCAGTGCTAGAAGACTAGCGGGGGGGCAGTTCGAGCAGTACTTC. The encoded protein is CSARRLAGGQFEQYF.

This clonotype appeared many times. This chain uses TRBV12-3 or TRBV12-4 with TRBJ1-2; 9 nucleotides match TRBD1. Trimming removed 5 bases from V and 7 bases from J; junction bases left unmatched: 5. There are 13 residues in the CDR3. The CDR3 coding sequence is TGTGCCAGCAGTCGAGGGGGACAGGGTGGCTACACCTTC. Translation gives CASSRGGQGGYTF.

The chain links TRBV5-5 to TRBJ2-5, with TRBD2 matching 9 bases. CDR3 length equals 16 residues. Germline assignment: CDR1 SGHKS and CDR2 YYEKEE (reference sequence). V lost 3 bases, J lost 2 bases, and 8 bases stayed unmatched. The CDR3 region is CASSSRLADLQETQYF. The CDR3 DNA reads as TGTGCCAGCAGCTCCCGACTAGCGGACCTTCAAGAGACCCAGTACTTC.

V usage is TRBV11-2 and J usage is TRBJ2-5; possibly TRBD1 for D (5 bases). Germline-derived CDR1 and CDR2 are SGHAT and FQNNGV. Trimming removed 0 bases from V and 1 base from J, with 18 bases in between. This CDR3 comprises 18 residues. CDR3 nucleotides: TGTGCCAGCAGCTTAGAAGATGGGGCACCCACATTCCAAGAGACCCAGTACTTC. Its protein is CASSLEDGAPTFQETQYF.

The chain couples TRBV19 to TRBJ2-1, with D perhaps TRBD2 (6 bases). V lost 6 bases and J lost 5, with 14 bases in between. Per germline, CDR1 LNHDA and CDR2 SQIVND (reference sequence). The length of the CDR3 is 14 residues. The CDR3 reads CASSVKAGDNEQFF. In nucleotides, the CDR3 is TGTGCCAGTAGCGTTAAAGCGGGTGACAATGAGCAGTTCTTC.

The table lists this clonotype with a few counts. Written as DNA, the CDR3 is TGTGCCAGCAGTTACTGGGACAGGGGGTTCGGTGGCTACACCTTC. This translates into CASSYWDRGFGGYTF. The gene calls are TRBV6-5 and TRBJ1-2; 11 positions agree with TRBD1. Germline lookup yields CDR1 MNHEY and CDR2 SVGAGI. J lost 7 bases, V lost 1 base, and 5 bases had no gene match. The CDR3 is 15 residues long.

This clonotype has at least ten counts. The chain combines TRBV7-2 with TRBJ2-7, with D hard to call. The V end lost 1 base, the J end lost 2 bases, and 15 bases lay between the germline ends. Germline CDR1 is SGHTA and CDR2 is FQGNSA. There are 16 residues in the CDR3. The CDR3 loop is CASSLDSGSRAYEQYF. The CDR3 DNA is TGTGCCAGCAGCTTAGATTCGGGCAGCCGCGCCTACGAGCAGTACTTC.